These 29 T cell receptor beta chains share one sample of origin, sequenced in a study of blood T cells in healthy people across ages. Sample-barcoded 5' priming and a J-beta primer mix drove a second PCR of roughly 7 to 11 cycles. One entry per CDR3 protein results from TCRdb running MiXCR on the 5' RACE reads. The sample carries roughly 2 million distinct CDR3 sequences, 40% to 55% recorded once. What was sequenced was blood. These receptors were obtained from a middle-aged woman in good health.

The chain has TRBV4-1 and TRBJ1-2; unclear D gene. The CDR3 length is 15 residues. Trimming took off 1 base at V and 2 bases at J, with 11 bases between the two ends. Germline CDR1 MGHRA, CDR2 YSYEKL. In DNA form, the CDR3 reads TGCGCCAGCAGCCAAGGATACAGCGCAAACTATGGCTACACCTTC. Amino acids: CASSQGYSANYGYTF.

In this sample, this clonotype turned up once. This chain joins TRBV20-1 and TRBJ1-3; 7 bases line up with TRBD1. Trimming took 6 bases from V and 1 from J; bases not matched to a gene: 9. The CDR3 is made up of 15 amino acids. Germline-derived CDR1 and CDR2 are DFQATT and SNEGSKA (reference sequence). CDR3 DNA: TGCAGTGCAGTGGGTGACAGGGTGTCTGGAAACACCATATATTTT. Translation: CSAVGDRVSGNTIYF.

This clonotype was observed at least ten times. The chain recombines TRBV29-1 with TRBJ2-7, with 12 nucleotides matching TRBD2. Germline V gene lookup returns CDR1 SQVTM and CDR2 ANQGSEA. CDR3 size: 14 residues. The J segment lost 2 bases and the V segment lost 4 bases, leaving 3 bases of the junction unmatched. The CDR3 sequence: CSVVRLAGAYEQYF. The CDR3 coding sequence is TGCAGCGTTGTTAGACTAGCGGGGGCCTACGAGCAGTACTTC.

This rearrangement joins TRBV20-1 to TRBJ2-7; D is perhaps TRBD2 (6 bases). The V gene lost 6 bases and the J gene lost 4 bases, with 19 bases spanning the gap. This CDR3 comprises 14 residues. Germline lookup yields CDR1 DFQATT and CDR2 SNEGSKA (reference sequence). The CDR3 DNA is TGCAGTGCCTCGTGCACCGGGACTTCTTACGAGCAGTACTTC. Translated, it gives CSASCTGTSYEQYF.

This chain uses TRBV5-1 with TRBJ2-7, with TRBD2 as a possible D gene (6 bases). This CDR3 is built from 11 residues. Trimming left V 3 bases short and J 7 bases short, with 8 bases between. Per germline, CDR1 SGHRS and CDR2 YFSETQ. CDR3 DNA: TGCGCCAGCAGCTGGGGGGAGGAGCAGTACTTC. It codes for CASSWGEEQYF. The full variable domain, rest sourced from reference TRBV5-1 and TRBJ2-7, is KAGVTQTPRYLIKTRGQQVTLSCSPISGHRSVSWYQQTPGQGLQFLFEYFSETQRNKGNFPGRFSGRQFSNSRSEMNVSTLELGDSALYLCASSWGEEQYFGPGTRLTVT.

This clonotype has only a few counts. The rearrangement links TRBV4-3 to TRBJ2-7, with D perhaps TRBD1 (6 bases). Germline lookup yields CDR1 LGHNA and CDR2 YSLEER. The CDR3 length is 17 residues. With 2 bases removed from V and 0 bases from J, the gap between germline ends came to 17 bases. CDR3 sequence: CASSQTPGQGISYEQYF. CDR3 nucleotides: TGCGCCAGCAGCCAAACTCCGGGGCAGGGGATCTCCTACGAGCAGTACTTC.

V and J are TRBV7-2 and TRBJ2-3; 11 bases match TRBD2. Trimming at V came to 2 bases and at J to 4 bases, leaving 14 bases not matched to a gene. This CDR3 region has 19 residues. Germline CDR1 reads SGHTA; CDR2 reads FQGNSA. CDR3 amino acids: CASSLLPPGSGGAADTQYF. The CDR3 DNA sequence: TGTGCCAGCAGCTTACTACCACCGGGTAGCGGGGGGGCCGCAGATACGCAGTATTTT.

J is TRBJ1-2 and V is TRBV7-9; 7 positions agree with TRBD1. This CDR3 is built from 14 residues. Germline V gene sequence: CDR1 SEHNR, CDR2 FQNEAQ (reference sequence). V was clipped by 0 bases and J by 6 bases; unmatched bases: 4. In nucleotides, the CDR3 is TGTGCCAGCAGCTTAGCCGACAGGGTCAATGGCTACACCTTC. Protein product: CASSLADRVNGYTF. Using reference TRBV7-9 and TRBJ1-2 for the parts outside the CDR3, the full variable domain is DTGVSQNPRHKITKRGQNVTFRCDPISEHNRLYWYRQTLGQGPEFLTYFQNEAQLEKSRLLSDRFSAERPKGSFSTLEIQRTEQGDSAMYLCASSLADRVNGYTFGSGTRLTVV.

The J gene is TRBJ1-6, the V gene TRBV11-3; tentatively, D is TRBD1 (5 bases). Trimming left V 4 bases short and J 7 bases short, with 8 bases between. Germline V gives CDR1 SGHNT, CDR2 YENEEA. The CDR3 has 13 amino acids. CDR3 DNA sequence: TGTGCCAGCAGCTATGACAGAAATTCACCCCTCCACTTT. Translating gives CASSYDRNSPLHF.

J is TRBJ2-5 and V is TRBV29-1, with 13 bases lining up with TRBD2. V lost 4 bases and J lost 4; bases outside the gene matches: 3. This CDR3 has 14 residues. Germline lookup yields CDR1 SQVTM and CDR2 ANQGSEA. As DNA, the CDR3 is TGCAGCGTTGCAACTAGCGGGGGGGGAGAGACCCAGTACTTC. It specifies CSVATSGGGETQYF.

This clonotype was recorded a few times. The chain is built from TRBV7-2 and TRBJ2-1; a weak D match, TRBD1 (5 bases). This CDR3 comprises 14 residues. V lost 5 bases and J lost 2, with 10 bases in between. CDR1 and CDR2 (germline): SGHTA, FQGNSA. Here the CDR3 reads CASSPGHPYNEQFF. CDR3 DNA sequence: TGTGCCAGCAGCCCCGGACATCCCTACAATGAGCAGTTCTTC.

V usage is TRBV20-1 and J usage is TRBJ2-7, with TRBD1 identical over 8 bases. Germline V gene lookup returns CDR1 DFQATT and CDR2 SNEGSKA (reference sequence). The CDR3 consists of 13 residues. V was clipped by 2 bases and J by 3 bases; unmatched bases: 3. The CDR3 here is CSARSGTGYEQYF. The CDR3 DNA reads TGCAGTGCTAGAAGTGGGACAGGCTACGAGCAGTACTTC.

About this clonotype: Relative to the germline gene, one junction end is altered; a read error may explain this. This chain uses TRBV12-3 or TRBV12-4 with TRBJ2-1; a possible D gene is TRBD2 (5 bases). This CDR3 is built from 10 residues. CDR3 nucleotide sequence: TGTGCCAGCACCTGGGAGCTTGGGTACTTC. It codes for CASTWELGYF.

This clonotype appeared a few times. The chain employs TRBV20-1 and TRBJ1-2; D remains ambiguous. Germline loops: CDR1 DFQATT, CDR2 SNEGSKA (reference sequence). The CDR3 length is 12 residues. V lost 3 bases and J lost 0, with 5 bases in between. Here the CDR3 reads CSASAANYGYTF. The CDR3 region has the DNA TGCAGTGCTAGTGCGGCTAACTATGGCTACACCTTC.

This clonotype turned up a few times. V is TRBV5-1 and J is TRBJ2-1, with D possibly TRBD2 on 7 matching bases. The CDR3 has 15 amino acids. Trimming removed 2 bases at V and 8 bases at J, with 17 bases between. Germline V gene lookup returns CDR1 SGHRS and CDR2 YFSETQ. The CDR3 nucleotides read TGCGCCAGCAGCTTTGCGGGGGCCGAGGTTTATGAGCAGTTCTTC. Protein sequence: CASSFAGAEVYEQFF.

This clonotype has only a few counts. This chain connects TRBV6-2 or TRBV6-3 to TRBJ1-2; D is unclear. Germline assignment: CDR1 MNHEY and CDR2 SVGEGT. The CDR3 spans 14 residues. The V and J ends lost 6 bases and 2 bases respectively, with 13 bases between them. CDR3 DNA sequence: TGTGCCAGCAGCACGTCGGGGAAGAACTATGGCTACACCTTC. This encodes CASSTSGKNYGYTF.

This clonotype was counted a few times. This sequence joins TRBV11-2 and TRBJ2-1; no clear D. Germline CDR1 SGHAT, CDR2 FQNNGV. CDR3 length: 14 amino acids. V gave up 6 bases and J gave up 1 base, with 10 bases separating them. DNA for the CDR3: TGTGCCAGCAGTGTAGATCGTTCCTACAATGAGCAGTTCTTC. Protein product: CASSVDRSYNEQFF. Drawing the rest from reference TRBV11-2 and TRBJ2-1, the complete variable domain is EAGVAQSPRYKIIEKRQSVAFWCNPISGHATLYWYQQILGQGPKLLIQFQNNGVVDDSQLPKDRFSAERLKGVDSTLKIQPAKLEDSAVYLCASSVDRSYNEQFFGPGTRLTVL.

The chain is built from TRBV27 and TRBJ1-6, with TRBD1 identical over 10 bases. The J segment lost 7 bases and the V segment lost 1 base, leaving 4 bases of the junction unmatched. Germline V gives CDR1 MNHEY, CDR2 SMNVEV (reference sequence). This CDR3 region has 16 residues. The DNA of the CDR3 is TGTGCCAGCAGTTTATGGACAGGGGGTCGGAATTCACCCCTCCACTTT. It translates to CASSLWTGGRNSPLHF.

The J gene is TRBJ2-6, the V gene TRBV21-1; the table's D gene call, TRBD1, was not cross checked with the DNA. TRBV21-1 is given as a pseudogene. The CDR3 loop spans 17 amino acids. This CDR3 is CASRKPRGDTGANVLTF. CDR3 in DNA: TGTGCCAGCAGAAAGCCCCGGGGGGACACTGGGGCCAACGTCCTGACTTTC.

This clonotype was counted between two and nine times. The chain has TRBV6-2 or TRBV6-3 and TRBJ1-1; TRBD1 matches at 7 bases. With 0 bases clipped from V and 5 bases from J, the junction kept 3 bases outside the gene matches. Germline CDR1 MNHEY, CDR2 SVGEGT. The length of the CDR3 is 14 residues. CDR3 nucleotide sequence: TGTGCCAGCAGTTACTCGAGGGGGCGGACTGAAGCTTTCTTT. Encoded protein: CASSYSRGRTEAFF.

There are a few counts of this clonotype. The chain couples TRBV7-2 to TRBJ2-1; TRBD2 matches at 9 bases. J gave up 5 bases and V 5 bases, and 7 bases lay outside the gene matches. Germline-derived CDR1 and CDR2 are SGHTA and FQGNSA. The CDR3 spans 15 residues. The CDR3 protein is CASSPSGGRNNEQFF. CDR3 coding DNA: TGTGCCAGCAGCCCAAGCGGGGGGAGGAACAATGAGCAGTTCTTC.

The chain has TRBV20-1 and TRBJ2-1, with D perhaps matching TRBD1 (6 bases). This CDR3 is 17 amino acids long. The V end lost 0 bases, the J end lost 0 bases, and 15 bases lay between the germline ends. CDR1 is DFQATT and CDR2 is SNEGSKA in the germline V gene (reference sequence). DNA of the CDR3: TGCAGTGCTAGAGACCGCCTGGACAGTTTCTCCTACAATGAGCAGTTCTTC. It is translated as CSARDRLDSFSYNEQFF.

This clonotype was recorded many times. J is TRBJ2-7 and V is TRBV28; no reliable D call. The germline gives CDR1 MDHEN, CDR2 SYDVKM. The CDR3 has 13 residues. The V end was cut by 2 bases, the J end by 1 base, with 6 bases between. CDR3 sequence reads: CASSLPESYEQYF. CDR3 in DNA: TGTGCCAGCAGTTTACCAGAATCCTACGAGCAGTACTTC.

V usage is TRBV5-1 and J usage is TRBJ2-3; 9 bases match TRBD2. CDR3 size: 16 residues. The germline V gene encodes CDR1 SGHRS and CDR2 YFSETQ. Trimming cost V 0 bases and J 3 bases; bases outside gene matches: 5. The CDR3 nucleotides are TGCGCCAGCAGCTTGGAAGGACTAGCGCGTACAGATACGCAGTATTTT. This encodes CASSLEGLARTDTQYF.

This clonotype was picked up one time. The CDR3 here is CASSYYSASPQPQHF. The CDR3 DNA reads TGTGCCAGCAGTTATTACTCAGCCTCCCCTCAGCCCCAGCATTTT. The chain joins TRBV6-6 to TRBJ1-5; D uncertain. The CDR3 has 15 residues. V was shortened by 3 bases and J by 6 bases, with 15 bases between the two germline ends. Germline CDR1 reads MNHNY; CDR2 reads SVGAGI (reference sequence).

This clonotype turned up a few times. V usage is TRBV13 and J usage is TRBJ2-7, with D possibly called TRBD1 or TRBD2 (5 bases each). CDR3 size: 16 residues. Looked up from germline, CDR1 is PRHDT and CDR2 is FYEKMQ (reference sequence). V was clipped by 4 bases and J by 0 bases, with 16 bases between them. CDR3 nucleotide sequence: TGTGCCAGCAGCTCAGCTGGGGGAAACTACTCCTACGAGCAGTACTTC. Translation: CASSSAGGNYSYEQYF.

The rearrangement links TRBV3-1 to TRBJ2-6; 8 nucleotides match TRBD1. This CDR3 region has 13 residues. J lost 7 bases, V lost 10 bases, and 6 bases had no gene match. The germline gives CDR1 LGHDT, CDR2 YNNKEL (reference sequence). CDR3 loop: CATADRGANVLTF. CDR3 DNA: TGTGCCACCGCAGACAGGGGTGCCAACGTCCTGACTTTC. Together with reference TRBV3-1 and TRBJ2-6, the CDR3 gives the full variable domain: DTAVSQTPKYLVTQMGNDKSIKCEQNLGHDTMYWYKQDSKKFLKIMFSYNNKELIINETVPNRFSPKSPDKAHLNLHINSLELGDSAVYFCATADRGANVLTFGAGSRLTVL.

In DNA, the CDR3 is TGTGCCAGCGGCGGGACAGGGAGCTCCTACGAGCAGTACTTC. This sequence encodes CASGGTGSSYEQYF. The V call is TRBV6-2 or TRBV6-3, the J call TRBJ2-7; 9 positions agree with TRBD1. V shed 8 bases and J 0 bases; nucleotides not matched to a gene: 5. The CDR3 contains 14 residues. Germline V lookup: CDR1 MNHEY, CDR2 SVGEGT.

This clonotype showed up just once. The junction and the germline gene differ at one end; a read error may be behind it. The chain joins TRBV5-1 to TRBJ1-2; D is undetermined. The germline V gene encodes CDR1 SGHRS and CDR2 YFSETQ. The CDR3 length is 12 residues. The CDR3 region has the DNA TGCGCCAGCAGCTCCGACGGCTATGGCTACATCTTC. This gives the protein CASSSDGYGYIF.